The next 21 T cell receptor beta chains were all read from a single sample in a study of blood T cell repertoires in COVID-19. Data came from immunoSEQ multiplex PCR; TCRdb stores just in-frame clones and leaves some out. The data show some 260,000 clones, more than 70% seen once. The specimen was peripheral blood. Receptor source: a woman under 40 with COVID-19, enrolled during active disease.

This chain connects TRBV7-8 to TRBJ2-7; 7 positions match TRBD1. After removal of 9 bases from V and 0 bases from J, the junction contained 8 bases not matched to a gene. This CDR3 contains 14 residues. Per the germline V gene, CDR1 is SGHVS and CDR2 is FQNEAQ. DNA for the CDR3: TGTGCCAGTACACAGGGGCCGAGCTCCTACGAGCAGTACGTC. As protein: CASTQGPSSYEQYV.

The chain carries TRBV9 and TRBJ2-7; 13 nucleotides line up with TRBD2. The J segment lost 0 bases and the V segment lost 4 bases, leaving 4 bases of the junction unmatched. CDR1 and CDR2 (germline): SGDLS, YYNGEE. The CDR3 has 16 amino acids. The CDR3 loop is CASSSGLAGTSYEQYF. CDR3 in DNA: TGTGCCAGCAGCTCGGGACTAGCGGGGACCTCCTACGAGCAGTACTTC.

V and J are TRBV4-1 and TRBJ2-7, with 10 nucleotides matching TRBD2. The V and J ends lost 0 bases and 2 bases, in that order; junction bases with no gene match: 7. The CDR3 is 17 amino acids. Per the germline V gene, CDR1 is MGHRA and CDR2 is YSYEKL. The CDR3 loop reads CASSQDSTSGVPYEQYV. The CDR3 DNA reads as TGCGCCAGCAGCCAAGATAGTACTAGCGGGGTCCCCTACGAGCAGTACGTC.

The chain recombines TRBV27 with TRBJ2-7, with D perhaps matching TRBD2 (5 bases). CDR1 and CDR2 from the germline V gene are MNHEY and SMNVEV (reference sequence). The V end lost 5 bases, the J end lost 4 bases, and 15 bases lay between the germline ends. The CDR3 is 14 residues long. CDR3 region: CASSTRVRTYEQYF. CDR3 in DNA: TGTGCCAGCAGTACTAGGGTGAGGACGTACGAGCAGTACTTC.

The gene calls are TRBV11-3 and TRBJ2-1; TRBD1 aligns across 7 bases. Trimming took 1 base from V and 2 from J; bases not matched to a gene: 11. This CDR3 is 18 amino acids long. Germline values: CDR1 SGHNT, CDR2 YENEEA. CDR3 protein: CASSLVFSVGTAYNEQFF. The CDR3 region has the DNA TGTGCCAGCAGCTTAGTTTTCAGCGTCGGGACAGCCTACAATGAGCAGTTCTTC.

V usage is TRBV5-6 and J usage is TRBJ1-1; tentative D call: TRBD1 (6 bases). From germline, CDR1 is SGHDT and CDR2 YYEEEE. The CDR3 is 15 residues long. Trimming removed 4 bases from V and 0 bases from J, with 13 bases in between. The CDR3 sequence is CASSLVGGLNTEAFF. The CDR3 DNA reads TGTGCCAGCAGCCTGGTCGGGGGGCTGAACACTGAAGCTTTCTTT.

This rearrangement joins TRBV7-8 to TRBJ2-1; 11 nucleotides agree with TRBD2. Germline V gene data show CDR1 as SGHVS and CDR2 as FQNEAQ. The CDR3 is made up of 16 amino acids. Trimming at V came to 2 bases and at J to 5 bases, leaving 5 bases not matched to a gene. CDR3 sequence reads: CASSLLGLAGNNEQFF. DNA of the CDR3: TGTGCCAGCAGCTTACTCGGACTAGCGGGCAACAATGAGCAGTTCTTC.

The chain couples TRBV6-1 to TRBJ2-7, with D tentatively TRBD1 (7 bases). V lost 4 bases and J 1 base, leaving 17 bases between the germline ends. Germline CDR1 and CDR2: MNHNS and SASEGT. CDR3 size: 16 residues. DNA of the CDR3: TGTGCCAGCAGTGCCCAGGGGGTCGCGGGGTCCTACGAGCAGTACTTC. Protein product: CASSAQGVAGSYEQYF.

V and J are TRBV13 and TRBJ2-7, with D perhaps matching TRBD2 (6 bases). Trimming stripped 5 bases from V and 6 bases from J, with 14 bases between. The CDR3 loop spans 13 amino acids. The germline CDR1 and CDR2 sequences are PRHDT and FYEKMQ (reference sequence). The CDR3 loop is CASSEGGISEQYV. The CDR3 coding sequence is TGTGCCAGCAGCGAAGGAGGGATCTCCGAGCAGTACGTC.

V usage is TRBV6-6 and J usage is TRBJ1-2; possible D gene TRBD1, 5 bases. Trimming pared 2 bases from V and 6 bases from J, leaving 10 bases between. Germline lookup yields CDR1 MNHNY and CDR2 SVGAGI (reference sequence). The CDR3 extends over 13 amino acids. The CDR3 sequence: CASSYGRADGYTF. The DNA for the CDR3 is TGTGCCAGCAGTTACGGCAGGGCTGATGGCTACACCTTC.

The chain recombines TRBV18 with TRBJ1-1; the match to TRBD1 covers 11 bases. Germline values: CDR1 KGHSH, CDR2 LQKENI. The CDR3 spans 15 residues. The trim removed 3 bases at V and 4 bases at J, leaving 4 bases unmatched. The CDR3 DNA reads TGTGCCAGCTCACCTCCCGGGACAGGGGGCACTGAAGCTTTCTTT. Amino acids: CASSPPGTGGTEAFF.

V and J are TRBV5-6 and TRBJ1-2, with a possible D match to TRBD1 (6 bases). The CDR3 spans 17 residues. Looked up from germline, CDR1 is SGHDT and CDR2 is YYEEEE. The V and J ends lost 2 bases and 1 base respectively, with 18 bases between them. CDR3 sequence: CASSFSDSRGNNYGYTF. As DNA, the CDR3 is TGTGCCAGCAGCTTCTCGGACAGCCGAGGTAATAACTATGGCTACACCTTC. The full variable domain, in which reference TRBV5-6 and TRBJ1-2 provide the parts outside the CDR3, is DAGVTQSPTHLIKTRGQQVTLRCSPKSGHDTVSWYQQALGQGPQFIFQYYEEEERQRGNFPDRFSGHQFPNYSSELNVNALLLGDSALYLCASSFSDSRGNNYGYTFGSGTRLTVV.

The rearrangement uses TRBV6-2 or TRBV6-3 and TRBJ1-1; 8 nucleotides match TRBD1. Germline CDR1 reads MNHEY; CDR2 reads SVGEGT. V was clipped by 6 bases and J by 0 bases; unmatched bases: 9. The CDR3 sequence is 16 residues long. CDR3 nucleotides: TGTGCCAGCAGCTCTCCTCAGGGGGCTTTGAACACTGAAGCTTTCTTT. The encoded protein is CASSSPQGALNTEAFF.

This sequence joins TRBV2 and TRBJ1-1; 10 bases fit TRBD1. Germline V gives CDR1 SNHLY, CDR2 FYNNEI. This CDR3 has 14 residues. Unmatched junction bases numbered 4, after V lost 4 bases and J lost 5 bases. The CDR3 spells CASSAGQGSTEAFF. CDR3 bases: TGTGCCAGCAGTGCGGGACAGGGGAGTACTGAAGCTTTCTTT.

This clone occurred once. The gene calls are TRBV2 and TRBJ2-5; 8 nucleotides match TRBD1. Losses at the gene ends were 2 bases for V and 2 bases for J; bases not matched to a gene: 4. Germline V gene lookup returns CDR1 SNHLY and CDR2 FYNNEI. This CDR3 spans 15 amino acids. The CDR3 nucleotides read TGTGCCAGCAGTGAATTACAGGGGGAGCAAGAGACCCAGTACTTC. Translation: CASSELQGEQETQYF.

The rearrangement joins TRBV27 to TRBJ2-7, with 8 nucleotides matching TRBD1. Trimming at V came to 2 bases and at J to 4 bases, leaving 10 bases not matched to a gene. This CDR3 comprises 16 residues. Germline V lookup: CDR1 MNHEY, CDR2 SMNVEV (reference sequence). The CDR3 region is CASSLRWGQVLYEQYF. CDR3 sequence (DNA): TGTGCCAGCAGTTTAAGATGGGGACAGGTTCTTTACGAGCAGTACTTC.

Comment on this clone: Other nucleotide sequences in the sample specify the same CDR3. The chain uses TRBV6-5 and TRBJ1-1, with a weak D call TRBD1 (6 bases). V was pared by 0 bases and J by 1 base, with 6 bases between. Germline values: CDR1 MNHEY, CDR2 SVGAGI. This CDR3 comprises 14 residues. The CDR3 sequence is CASSYSDRNTEAFF. DNA for the CDR3: TGTGCCAGCAGTTACTCGGACAGGAACACTGAAGCTTTCTTT.

This clone was counted once. This chain uses TRBV5-6 with TRBJ1-6; D is unresolved. CDR3 size: 14 residues. With 0 bases removed from V and 7 bases from J, the gap between germline ends came to 8 bases. Per germline, CDR1 SGHDT and CDR2 YYEEEE. CDR3 sequence reads: CASSLELINSPLHF. CDR3 DNA: TGTGCCAGCAGCTTGGAACTGATCAATTCACCCCTCCACTTT.

The chain joins TRBV14 to TRBJ2-1; weak D call: TRBD2 (6 bases). The CDR3 is 17 amino acids. Trimming stripped 1 base from V and 7 bases from J, with 20 bases between. Germline CDR1 reads SGHDN; CDR2 reads FVKESK. CDR3 region: CASSQVFGRGQKNEQFF. The DNA of the CDR3 is TGTGCCAGCAGCCAAGTATTCGGGAGAGGTCAGAAAAATGAGCAGTTCTTC.

The chain uses TRBV5-5 and TRBJ2-1; no clear D. Trimming shortened V by 5 bases and J by 9 bases, and 21 bases separated the two germline ends. The CDR3 totals 15 residues. Germline lookup yields CDR1 SGHKS and CDR2 YYEKEE (reference sequence). The CDR3 DNA reads TGTGCCAGCAGACAAACTCAGAACAGTGTGGGTGAGCAGTTCTTC. Protein product: CASRQTQNSVGEQFF.

V gene TRBV7-9 combines with J gene TRBJ2-7; D perhaps matches TRBD1 (5 bases). CDR1 is SEHNR, CDR2 FQNEAQ, per germline (reference sequence). The CDR3 consists of 18 residues. Trimming shortened V by 1 base and J by 5 bases, and 24 bases separated the two germline ends. The CDR3 loop reads CASSLGPRQTDLFNEQYF. The DNA of the CDR3 is TGTGCCAGCAGCTTAGGCCCCCGACAGACAGACTTATTTAACGAGCAGTACTTC. Full variable domain (missing parts from reference TRBV7-9 and TRBJ2-7): DTGVSQNPRHKITKRGQNVTFRCDPISEHNRLYWYRQTLGQGPEFLTYFQNEAQLEKSRLLSDRFSAERPKGSFSTLEIQRTEQGDSAMYLCASSLGPRQTDLFNEQYFGPGTRLTVT.